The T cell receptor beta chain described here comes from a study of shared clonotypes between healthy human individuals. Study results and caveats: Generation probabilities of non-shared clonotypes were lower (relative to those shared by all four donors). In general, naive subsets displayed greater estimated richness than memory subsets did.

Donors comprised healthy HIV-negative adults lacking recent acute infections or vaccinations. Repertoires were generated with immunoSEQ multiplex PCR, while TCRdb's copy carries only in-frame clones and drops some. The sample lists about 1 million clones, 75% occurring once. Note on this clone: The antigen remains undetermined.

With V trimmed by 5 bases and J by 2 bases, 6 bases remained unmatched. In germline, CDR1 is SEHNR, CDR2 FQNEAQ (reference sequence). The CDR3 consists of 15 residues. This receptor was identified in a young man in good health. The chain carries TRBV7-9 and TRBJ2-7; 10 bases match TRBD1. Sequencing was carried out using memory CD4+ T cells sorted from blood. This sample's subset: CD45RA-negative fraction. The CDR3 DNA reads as TGTGCCAGCAGCGCAAGGGACAGGGGCGCCTACGAGCAGTACTTC. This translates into CASSARDRGAYEQYF.